The 14 T cell receptor beta chains listed next were all sequenced from one sample in a study of T cells of healthy individuals. TCRdb analysed the 5' RACE reads with MiXCR anew, one entry per CDR3 protein. This repertoire shows 95,000 to 100,000 distinct CDR3 sequences, around 17% found once; its top ten account for 6% to 8%. The receptors were gathered from a human donor in good health.

The V gene is TRBV9, the J gene TRBJ2-7, with TRBD2 as a possible D gene (6 bases). Trimming cost V 0 bases and J 2 bases, with 9 bases left between them. Per germline, CDR1 SGDLS and CDR2 YYNGEE. The CDR3 is made up of 14 amino acids. The CDR3 coding sequence is TGTGCCAGCAGCGTAGTCCCGGGGGCCTACGAGCAGTACTTC. Its translation: CASSVVPGAYEQYF.

Many counts were recorded for this clonotype. This chain links TRBV10-3 with TRBJ2-7, with D perhaps assigned TRBD1 or TRBD2 (6 bases each). The CDR3 is made up of 12 amino acids. The V gene lost 5 bases and the J gene lost 5 bases, with 10 bases spanning the gap. Germline V gives CDR1 ENHRY, CDR2 SYGVKD. The CDR3 DNA follows: TGTGCCATCAGTCGGGGGCTCGACGAGCAGTACTTC. It encodes CAISRGLDEQYF.

This clonotype was counted at least ten times. V and J are TRBV9 and TRBJ2-7; D might be TRBD2 (6 bases). V dropped 2 bases and J dropped 1 base, with 7 bases sitting between them. CDR1 is SGDLS and CDR2 is YYNGEE in the germline V gene. The CDR3 runs 13 residues. The CDR3 here is CASSVGGSYEQYF. CDR3 sequence (DNA): TGTGCCAGCAGCGTCGGAGGGTCCTACGAGCAGTACTTC.

Only a few counts were recorded for this clonotype. V usage is TRBV6-6 and J usage is TRBJ2-4; D unclear. This CDR3 contains 12 residues. Per germline, CDR1 MNHNY and CDR2 SVGAGI (reference sequence). V lost 6 bases to trimming and J lost 8 bases, with 11 bases between them. CDR3 sequence: CASRDGPHIQYF. In DNA, the CDR3 is TGTGCCAGCAGGGACGGCCCACACATTCAGTACTTC.

The chain joins TRBV7-2 to TRBJ1-6; TRBD1 agrees at 9 bases. This CDR3 comprises 14 residues. The germline CDR1 and CDR2 sequences are SGHTA and FQGNSA. With 2 bases clipped from V and 8 bases from J, the junction kept 1 base outside the gene matches. The CDR3 region is CASSLRDRDSPLHF. DNA of the CDR3: TGTGCCAGCAGCTTAAGGGACAGGGATTCACCCCTCCACTTT.

In its sample, this clonotype was seen a few times. This chain's CDR3 is CASTFLSSGGETQYF. In DNA, the CDR3 is TGTGCCAGCACCTTCTTGAGTAGCGGGGGGGAGACCCAGTACTTC. The genes are TRBV6-5 and TRBJ2-5; 10 bases map to TRBD2. This CDR3 contains 15 residues. V lost 7 bases and J lost 5; bases outside the gene matches: 10. Germline CDR1 MNHEY, CDR2 SVGAGI.

The sample holds many counts of this clonotype. The CDR3 nucleotides are TGTGCCAGCAGAGATCTTTCGGCGGGGAGTTACAATGAGCAGTTCTTC. It yields the protein CASRDLSAGSYNEQFF. The rearrangement joins TRBV2 to TRBJ2-1, with D possibly TRBD2 on 6 matching bases. Trimming pared 6 bases from V and 4 bases from J, leaving 19 bases between. The CDR3 runs 16 residues. Germline V gives CDR1 SNHLY, CDR2 FYNNEI.

This clonotype was recorded a few times. The chain carries TRBV29-1 and TRBJ2-2; 7 nucleotides line up with TRBD1. This CDR3 has 13 amino acids. Germline assignment: CDR1 SQVTM and CDR2 ANQGSEA. Trimming at V came to 7 bases and at J to 1 base, leaving 3 bases not matched to a gene. CDR3 nucleotide sequence: TGCAGCGGGAGGACAGGGAACACCGGGGAGCTGTTTTTT. This sequence encodes CSGRTGNTGELFF.

V and J are TRBV18 and TRBJ1-1, with no clear D. CDR1 KGHSH and CDR2 LQKENI come from the germline V gene. The CDR3 extends over 16 amino acids. V shed 2 bases and J shed 1 base, with 14 bases lying between them. The CDR3 region has the DNA TGTGCCAGCTCACCATCCTTTGACACGCAGAACACTGAAGCTTTCTTT. It yields the protein CASSPSFDTQNTEAFF.

This clonotype was counted only a few times. This chain links TRBV20-1 with TRBJ2-2, with 10 bases lining up with TRBD1. Germline CDR1 reads DFQATT; CDR2 reads SNEGSKA (reference sequence). V dropped 6 bases and J dropped 4; count of bases not matched to a gene: 5. The CDR3 is 14 residues long. CDR3 sequence (DNA): TGCAGTGCAAGGCGGACAGGGGGCACCGGGGAGCTGTTTTTT. The encoded protein is CSARRTGGTGELFF.

The genes are TRBV27 and TRBJ2-1; D is possibly TRBD1 (5 bases). This CDR3 spans 14 amino acids. CDR1 is MNHEY, CDR2 SMNVEV, per germline (reference sequence). V was clipped by 8 bases and J by 0 bases, with 11 bases between them. CDR3: CASSKGYSYNEQFF. The CDR3 bases are TGTGCCAGCTCAAAGGGGTACTCCTACAATGAGCAGTTCTTC.

This clonotype was counted a few times. The V gene is TRBV2, the J gene TRBJ2-5; a possible D gene is TRBD1 (6 bases). V lost 5 bases and J lost 4, with 8 bases in between. Germline CDR1 SNHLY, CDR2 FYNNEI. This CDR3 has 12 amino acids. The CDR3 is CASSTGSETQYF. Here the CDR3 DNA reads TGTGCCAGCAGTACAGGGTCAGAGACCCAGTACTTC.

In DNA, the CDR3 is TGTGCCAGCAGCCCCACTTTCGCGAACACCGGGGAGCTGTTTTTT. This translates into CASSPTFANTGELFF. The chain couples TRBV7-2 to TRBJ2-2; no firm D call. This CDR3 is built from 15 residues. Trimming left V 5 bases short and J 0 bases short, with 10 bases between. Germline lookup yields CDR1 SGHTA and CDR2 FQGNSA.

In the case of this clonotype: At one end, the junction sequence differs from germline, possibly due to a read error. The rearrangement uses TRBV18 and TRBJ1-1; 8 bases are a match to TRBD1. The CDR3 is 14 residues long. The germline gives CDR1 KGHSH, CDR2 LQKENI. The chain's CDR3 is CASSPPGQGAEVFF. The CDR3 DNA reads as TGTGCCAGCTCACCACCAGGACAGGGCGCTGAAGTTTTCTTT.